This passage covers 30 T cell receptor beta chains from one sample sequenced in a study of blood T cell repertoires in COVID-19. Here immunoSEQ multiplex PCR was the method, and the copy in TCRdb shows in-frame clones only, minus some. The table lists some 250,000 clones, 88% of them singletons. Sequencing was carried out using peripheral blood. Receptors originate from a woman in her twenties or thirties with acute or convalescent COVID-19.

CDR3 in amino acids: CASSYGALGANYGYTF. The CDR3 DNA reads as TGTGCCAGCAGTTATGGTGCGTTGGGGGCCAACTATGGCTACACCTTC. This sequence joins TRBV6-5 and TRBJ1-2; the D gene is possibly TRBD1 (6 bases). The CDR3 totals 16 residues. V lost 3 bases, J lost 2 bases, and 16 bases lay in between. Germline assignment: CDR1 MNHEY and CDR2 SVGAGI.

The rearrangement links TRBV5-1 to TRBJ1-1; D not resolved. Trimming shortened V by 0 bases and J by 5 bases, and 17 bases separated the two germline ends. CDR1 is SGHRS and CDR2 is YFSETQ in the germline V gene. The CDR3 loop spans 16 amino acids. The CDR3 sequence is CASSLAFVAGGTEAFF. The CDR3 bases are TGCGCCAGCAGCTTGGCCTTCGTGGCAGGAGGAACTGAAGCTTTCTTT.

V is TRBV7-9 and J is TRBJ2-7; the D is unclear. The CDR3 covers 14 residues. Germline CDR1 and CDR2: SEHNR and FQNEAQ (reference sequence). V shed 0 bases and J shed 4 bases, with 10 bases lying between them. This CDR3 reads CASSLAGERYEQYF. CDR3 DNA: TGTGCCAGCAGCTTAGCCGGTGAGAGATACGAGCAGTACTTC. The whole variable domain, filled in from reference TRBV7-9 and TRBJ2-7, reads DTGVSQNPRHKITKRGQNVTFRCDPISEHNRLYWYRQTLGQGPEFLTYFQNEAQLEKSRLLSDRFSAERPKGSFSTLEIQRTEQGDSAMYLCASSLAGERYEQYFGPGTRLTVT.

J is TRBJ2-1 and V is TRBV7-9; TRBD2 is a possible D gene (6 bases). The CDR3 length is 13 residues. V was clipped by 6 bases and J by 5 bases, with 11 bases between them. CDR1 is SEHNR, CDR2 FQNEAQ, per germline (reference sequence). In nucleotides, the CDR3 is TGTGCCAGCAGTTCACTAGCCGACAATGAGCAGTTCTTC. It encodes CASSSLADNEQFF.

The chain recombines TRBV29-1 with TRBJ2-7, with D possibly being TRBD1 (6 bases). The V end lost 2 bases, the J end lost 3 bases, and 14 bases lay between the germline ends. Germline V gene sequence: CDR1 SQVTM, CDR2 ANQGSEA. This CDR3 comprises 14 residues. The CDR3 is CSVEPTGRGYEQYF. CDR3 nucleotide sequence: TGCAGCGTTGAACCGACTGGCAGGGGCTACGAGCAGTACTTC.

CDR3 in DNA: TGTGCCAGCAGCTTAGACTCGAAAACAGATACGCAGTATTTT. This encodes CASSLDSKTDTQYF. J is TRBJ2-3 and V is TRBV7-9; D gene uncertain. CDR3 size: 14 residues. Germline assignment: CDR1 SEHNR and CDR2 FQNEAQ (reference sequence). With 1 base removed from V and 3 bases from J, the gap between germline ends came to 8 bases.

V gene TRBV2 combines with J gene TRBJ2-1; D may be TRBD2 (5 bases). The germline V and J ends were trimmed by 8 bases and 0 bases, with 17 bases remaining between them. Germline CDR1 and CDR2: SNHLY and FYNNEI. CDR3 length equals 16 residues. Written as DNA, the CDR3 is TGTGCCAGCCCAAGGACTTTTCCGGCCTCCTACAATGAGCAGTTCTTC. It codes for CASPRTFPASYNEQFF.

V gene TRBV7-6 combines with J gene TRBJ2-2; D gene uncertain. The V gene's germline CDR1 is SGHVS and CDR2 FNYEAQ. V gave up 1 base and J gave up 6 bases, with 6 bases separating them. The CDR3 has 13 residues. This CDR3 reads CASSLVSPGELFF. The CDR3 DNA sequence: TGTGCCAGCAGCTTAGTAAGCCCCGGGGAGCTGTTTTTT. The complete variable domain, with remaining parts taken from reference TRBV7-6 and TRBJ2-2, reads GAGVSQSPRYKVTKRGQDVALRCDPISGHVSLYWYRQALGQGPEFLTYFNYEAQQDKSGLPNDRFSAERPEGSISTLTIQRTEQRDSAMYRCASSLVSPGELFFGEGSRLTVL.

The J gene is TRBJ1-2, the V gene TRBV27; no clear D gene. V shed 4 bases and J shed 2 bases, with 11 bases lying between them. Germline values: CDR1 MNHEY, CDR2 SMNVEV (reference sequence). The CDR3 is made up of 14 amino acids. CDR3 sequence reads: CASSSERANYGYTF. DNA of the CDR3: TGTGCCAGCAGTTCCGAGCGAGCGAACTATGGCTACACCTTC.

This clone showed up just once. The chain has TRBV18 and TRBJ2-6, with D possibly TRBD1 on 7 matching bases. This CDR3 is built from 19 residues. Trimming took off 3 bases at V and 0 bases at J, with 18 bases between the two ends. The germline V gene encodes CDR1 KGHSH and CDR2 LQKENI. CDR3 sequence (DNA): TGTGCCAGCTCACCTGCGGGACAGAGGCTGTTCTCTGGGGCCAACGTCCTGACTTTC. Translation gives CASSPAGQRLFSGANVLTF.

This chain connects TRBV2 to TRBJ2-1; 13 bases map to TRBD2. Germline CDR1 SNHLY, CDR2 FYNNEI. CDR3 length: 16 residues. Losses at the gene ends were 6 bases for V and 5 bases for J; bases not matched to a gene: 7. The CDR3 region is CASSQGLAGANNEQFF. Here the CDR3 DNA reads TGTGCCAGCAGCCAAGGACTAGCGGGGGCAAACAATGAGCAGTTCTTC.

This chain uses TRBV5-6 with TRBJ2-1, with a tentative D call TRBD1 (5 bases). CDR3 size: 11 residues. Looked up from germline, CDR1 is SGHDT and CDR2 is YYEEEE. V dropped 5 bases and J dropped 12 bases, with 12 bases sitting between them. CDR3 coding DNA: TGTGCCAGCAGGGACAACTCGGGGCAGTTCTTC. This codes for CASRDNSGQFF. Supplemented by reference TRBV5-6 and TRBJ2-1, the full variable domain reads DAGVTQSPTHLIKTRGQQVTLRCSPKSGHDTVSWYQQALGQGPQFIFQYYEEEERQRGNFPDRFSGHQFPNYSSELNVNALLLGDSALYLCASRDNSGQFFGPGTRLTVL.

DNA of the CDR3: TGTGCCAGCGAATCGGTTTTTGGCTACGAGCAGTACTTC. Residues: CASESVFGYEQYF. The chain carries TRBV6-6 and TRBJ2-7; D remains ambiguous. The germline gives CDR1 MNHNY, CDR2 SVGAGI (reference sequence). V was shortened by 8 bases and J by 3 bases, with 14 bases between the two germline ends. This CDR3 region has 13 residues.

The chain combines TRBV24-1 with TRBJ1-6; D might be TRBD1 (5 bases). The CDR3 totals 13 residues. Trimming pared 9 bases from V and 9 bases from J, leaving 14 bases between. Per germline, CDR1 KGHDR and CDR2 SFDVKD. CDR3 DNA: TGTGCCACCCAGGGTGTCCGAGGTTCACCCCTCCACTTT. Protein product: CATQGVRGSPLHF.

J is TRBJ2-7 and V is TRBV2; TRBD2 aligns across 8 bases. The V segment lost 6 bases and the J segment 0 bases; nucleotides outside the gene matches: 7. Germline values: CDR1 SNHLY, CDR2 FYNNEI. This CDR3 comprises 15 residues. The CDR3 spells CASSPTSVSSYEQYF. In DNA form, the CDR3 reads TGTGCCAGCAGCCCGACTAGCGTGAGCTCCTACGAGCAGTACTTC.

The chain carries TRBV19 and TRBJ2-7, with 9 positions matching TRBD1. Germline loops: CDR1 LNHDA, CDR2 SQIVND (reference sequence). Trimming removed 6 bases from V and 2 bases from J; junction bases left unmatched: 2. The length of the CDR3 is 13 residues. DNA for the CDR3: TGTGCCAGTAGGGACAGGGGTGCCTACGAGCAGTACTTC. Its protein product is CASRDRGAYEQYF.

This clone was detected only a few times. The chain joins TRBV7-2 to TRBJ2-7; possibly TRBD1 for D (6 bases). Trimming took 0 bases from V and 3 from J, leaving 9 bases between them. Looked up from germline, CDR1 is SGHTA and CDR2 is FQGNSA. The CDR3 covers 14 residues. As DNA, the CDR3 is TGTGCCAGCAGCTTAGCGCGGACAGACTACGAGCAGTACTTC. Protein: CASSLARTDYEQYF. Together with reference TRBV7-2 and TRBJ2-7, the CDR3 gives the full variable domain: GAGVSQSPSNKVTEKGKDVELRCDPISGHTALYWYRQSLGQGLEFLIYFQGNSAPDKSGLPSDRFSAERTGGSVSTLTIQRTQQEDSAVYLCASSLARTDYEQYFGPGTRLTVT.

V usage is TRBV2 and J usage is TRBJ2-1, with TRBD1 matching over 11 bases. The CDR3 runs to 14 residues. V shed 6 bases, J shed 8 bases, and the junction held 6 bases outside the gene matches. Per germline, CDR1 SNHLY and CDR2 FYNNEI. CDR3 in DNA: TGTGCCAGCAGCCGGACAGGGGGCCTTGATGAGCAGTTCTTC. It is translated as CASSRTGGLDEQFF.

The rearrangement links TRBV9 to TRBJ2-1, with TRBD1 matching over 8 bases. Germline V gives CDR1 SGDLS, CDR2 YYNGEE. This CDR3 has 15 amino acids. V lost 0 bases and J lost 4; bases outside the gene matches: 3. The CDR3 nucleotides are TGTGCCAGCAGCGTAGCTGGACAGGGTTACAATGAGCAGTTCTTC. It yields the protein CASSVAGQGYNEQFF.

As DNA, the CDR3 is TGCGCCAGCAGCCAAGGCCCAGGGTGGAACACCGGGGAGCTGTTTTTT. Its protein is CASSQGPGWNTGELFF. This chain connects TRBV4-3 to TRBJ2-2; D might be TRBD1 (5 bases). Germline lookup yields CDR1 LGHNA and CDR2 YSLEER. This CDR3 is 16 amino acids long. V lost 1 base and J lost 1, with 10 bases in between.

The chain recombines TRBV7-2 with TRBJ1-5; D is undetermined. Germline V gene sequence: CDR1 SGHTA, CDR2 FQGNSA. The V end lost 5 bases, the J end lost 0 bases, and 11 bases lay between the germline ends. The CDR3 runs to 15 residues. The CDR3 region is CASSRGLGSNQPQHF. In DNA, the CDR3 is TGTGCCAGCAGCCGCGGACTCGGTAGCAATCAGCCCCAGCATTTT.

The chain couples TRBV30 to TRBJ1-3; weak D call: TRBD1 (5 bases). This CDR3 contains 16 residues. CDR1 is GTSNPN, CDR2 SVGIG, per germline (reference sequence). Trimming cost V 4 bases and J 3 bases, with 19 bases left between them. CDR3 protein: CAWTPRGGVSGNTIYF. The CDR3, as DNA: TGTGCCTGGACCCCCCGGGGAGGGGTTAGTGGAAACACCATATATTTT.

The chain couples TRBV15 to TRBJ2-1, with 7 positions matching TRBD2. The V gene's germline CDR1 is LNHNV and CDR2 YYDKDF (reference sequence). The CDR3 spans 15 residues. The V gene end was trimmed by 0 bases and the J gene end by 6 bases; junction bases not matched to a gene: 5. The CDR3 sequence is CATSRDLPSGNEQFF. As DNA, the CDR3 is TGTGCCACCAGCAGAGATCTTCCTAGCGGCAATGAGCAGTTCTTC. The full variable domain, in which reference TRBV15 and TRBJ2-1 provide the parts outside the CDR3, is DAMVIQNPRYQVTQFGKPVTLSCSQTLNHNVMYWYQQKSSQAPKLLFHYYDKDFNNEADTPDNFQSRRPNTSFCFLDIRSPGLGDTAMYLCATSRDLPSGNEQFFGPGTRLTVL.

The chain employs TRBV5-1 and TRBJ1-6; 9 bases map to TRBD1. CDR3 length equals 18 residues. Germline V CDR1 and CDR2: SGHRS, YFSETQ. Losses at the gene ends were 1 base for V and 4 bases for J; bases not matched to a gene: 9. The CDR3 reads CASSLPGTGPPYNSPLHF. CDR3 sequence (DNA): TGCGCCAGCAGCTTGCCCGGGACAGGGCCACCTTATAATTCACCCCTCCACTTT.

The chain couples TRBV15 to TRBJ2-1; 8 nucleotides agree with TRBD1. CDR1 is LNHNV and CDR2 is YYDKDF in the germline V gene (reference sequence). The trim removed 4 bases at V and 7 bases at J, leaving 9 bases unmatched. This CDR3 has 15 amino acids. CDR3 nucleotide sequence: TGTGCCACCAGCACGTGGACAGGGTTGGTAAATGAGCAGTTCTTC. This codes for CATSTWTGLVNEQFF.

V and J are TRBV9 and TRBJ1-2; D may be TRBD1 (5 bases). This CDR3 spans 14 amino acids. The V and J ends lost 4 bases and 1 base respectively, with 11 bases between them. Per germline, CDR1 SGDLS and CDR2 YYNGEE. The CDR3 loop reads CASSIQEINYGYTF. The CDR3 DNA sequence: TGTGCCAGCAGCATACAGGAGATTAACTATGGCTACACCTTC. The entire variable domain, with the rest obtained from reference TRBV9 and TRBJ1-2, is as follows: DSGVTQTPKHLITATGQRVTLRCSPRSGDLSVYWYQQSLDQGLQFLIQYYNGEERAKGNILERFSAQQFPDLHSELNLSSLELGDSALYFCASSIQEINYGYTFGSGTRLTVV.

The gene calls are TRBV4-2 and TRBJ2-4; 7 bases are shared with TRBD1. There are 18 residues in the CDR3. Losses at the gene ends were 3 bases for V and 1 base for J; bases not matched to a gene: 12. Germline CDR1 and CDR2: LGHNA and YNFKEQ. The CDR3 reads CASSQSNRGEWAKNIQYF. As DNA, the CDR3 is TGTGCCAGCAGCCAGAGTAACAGGGGTGAGTGGGCCAAAAACATTCAGTACTTC.

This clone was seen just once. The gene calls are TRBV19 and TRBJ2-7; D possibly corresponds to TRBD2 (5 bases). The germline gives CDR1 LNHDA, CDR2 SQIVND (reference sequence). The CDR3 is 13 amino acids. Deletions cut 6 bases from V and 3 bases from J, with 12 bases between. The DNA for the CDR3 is TGTGCCAGTAGGCGCAGCGCGGGCTACGAGCAGTACTTC. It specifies CASRRSAGYEQYF. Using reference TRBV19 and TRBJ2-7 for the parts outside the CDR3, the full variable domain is DGGITQSPKYLFRKEGQNVTLSCEQNLNHDAMYWYRQDPGQGLRLIYYSQIVNDFQKGDIAEGYSVSREKKESFPLTVTSAQKNPTAFYLCASRRSAGYEQYFGPGTRLTVT.

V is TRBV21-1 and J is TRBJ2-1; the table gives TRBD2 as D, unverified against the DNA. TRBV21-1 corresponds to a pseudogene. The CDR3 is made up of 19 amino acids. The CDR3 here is CASSNQIPTSRRKYNEQFF. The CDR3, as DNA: TGTGCCAGCAGCAATCAAATCCCGACTAGCCGGAGGAAATACAATGAGCAGTTCTTC.

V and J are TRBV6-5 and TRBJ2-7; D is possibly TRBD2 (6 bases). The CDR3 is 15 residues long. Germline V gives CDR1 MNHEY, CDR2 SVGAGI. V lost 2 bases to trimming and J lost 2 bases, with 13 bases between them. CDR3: CASSYGTRGPYEQYF. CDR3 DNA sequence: TGTGCCAGCAGTTACGGGACGCGGGGTCCCTACGAGCAGTACTTC.